This entry lists 17 T cell receptor beta chains sequenced from one sample in a study of CD8 T cells in Susac syndrome. RNA, at roughly 0.45 to 1 ug, was reverse transcribed with random hexamers. A single record per CDR3 protein comes from TCRdb applying MiXCR to the immunoSEQ multiplex PCR reads. The table lists under 200,000 distinct CDR3 sequences, 94% of them singletons, with 0.1% to 0.12% in the top ten. Sequencing input: CD4+ T cells from PBMCs. The origin of the receptors is a human donor with Susac syndrome.

This chain connects TRBV29-1 to TRBJ2-2; 10 nucleotides align to TRBD1. J was trimmed by 3 bases and V by 7 bases; bases with no gene match: 5. The CDR3 totals 14 residues. CDR1 is SQVTM, CDR2 ANQGSEA, per germline. CDR3 in amino acids: CSAGTGAYTGELFF. The CDR3 DNA reads as TGCAGCGCTGGGACAGGGGCCTACACCGGGGAGCTGTTTTTT.

This clonotype was picked up a small number of times. The chain links TRBV20-1 to TRBJ1-2; D unresolved. The CDR3 runs to 11 residues. CDR1 and CDR2 (germline): DFQATT, SNEGSKA (reference sequence). The V gene lost 3 bases and the J gene lost 2 bases, with 4 bases spanning the gap. Written as DNA, the CDR3 is TGCAGTGCTAGTAGCAACTATGGCTACACCTTC. Translation gives CSASSNYGYTF.

This chain uses TRBV24-1 with TRBJ1-5; possible D gene TRBD1, 6 bases. The CDR3 has 12 amino acids. Germline CDR1 and CDR2: KGHDR and SFDVKD. V was shortened by 11 bases and J by 1 base, with 8 bases between the two germline ends. Written as DNA, the CDR3 is TGTGCCAACGGACAGAGCAATCAGCCCCAGCATTTT. Amino acid sequence: CANGQSNQPQHF.

The V and J genes are TRBV18 and TRBJ2-3; D possibly uses TRBD1 or TRBD2 (5 bases each). From germline, CDR1 is KGHSH and CDR2 LQKENI. The V gene lost 4 bases and the J gene lost 5 bases, with 19 bases spanning the gap. The length of the CDR3 is 16 residues. CDR3 DNA: TGTGCCAGCTCACTGCAATTTGGATCGGGGCTAGATACGCAGTATTTT. Amino acids: CASSLQFGSGLDTQYF.

The chain joins TRBV3-1 to TRBJ1-1, with TRBD1 as a possible D gene (5 bases). This CDR3 spans 13 amino acids. The V end was cut by 3 bases, the J end by 4 bases, with 9 bases between. Per germline, CDR1 LGHDT and CDR2 YNNKEL (reference sequence). The CDR3 coding sequence is TGTGCCAGCAGCCACGGGGGGTTCACTGAAGCTTTCTTT. Translating gives CASSHGGFTEAFF. The whole variable domain, filled in from reference TRBV3-1 and TRBJ1-1, reads DTAVSQTPKYLVTQMGNDKSIKCEQNLGHDTMYWYKQDSKKFLKIMFSYNNKELIINETVPNRFSPKSPDKAHLNLHINSLELGDSAVYFCASSHGGFTEAFFGQGTRLTVV.

V gene TRBV20-1 combines with J gene TRBJ1-5, with TRBD1 as a possible D gene (5 bases). V was trimmed by 1 base and J by 4 bases, leaving 5 bases between them. CDR1 DFQATT and CDR2 SNEGSKA come from the germline V gene (reference sequence). There are 12 residues in the CDR3. In DNA, the CDR3 is TGCAGTGCTAGAGCAGGGAATCAGCCCCAGCATTTT. This codes for CSARAGNQPQHF.

V and J are TRBV20-1 and TRBJ2-1, with 7 bases aligning to TRBD2. The ends lost 0 bases at V and 3 bases at J; junction bases unmatched: 8. This CDR3 is 16 amino acids long. Looked up from germline, CDR1 is DFQATT and CDR2 is SNEGSKA (reference sequence). The CDR3 bases are TGCAGTGCTAGAGATCTGGGCGGGGGTAACTACAATGAGCAGTTCTTC. Encoded protein: CSARDLGGGNYNEQFF.

J is TRBJ1-4 and V is TRBV6-6; the D gene is possibly TRBD1 (5 bases). V lost 5 bases to trimming and J lost 1 base, with 8 bases between them. Germline assignment: CDR1 MNHNY and CDR2 SVGAGI (reference sequence). CDR3 length: 14 amino acids. The CDR3 region has the DNA TGTGCCAGCAGTCGGGACGGAACTAATGAAAAACTGTTTTTT. This translates into CASSRDGTNEKLFF.

This clonotype was counted a single time. The gene calls are TRBV6-5 and TRBJ1-1; TRBD1 aligns across 8 bases. CDR1 and CDR2 (germline): MNHEY, SVGAGI. The CDR3 has 11 residues. V lost 6 bases, J lost 8 bases, and 2 bases stayed unmatched. In DNA form, the CDR3 reads TGTGCCAGCAGGTACAGGGGGGAAGCTTTCTTT. It encodes CASRYRGEAFF.

The chain joins TRBV29-1 to TRBJ2-7; D not certain. Deletions cut 7 bases from V and 6 bases from J, with 13 bases between. The CDR3 consists of 11 residues. In germline, CDR1 is SQVTM, CDR2 ANQGSEA. The DNA for the CDR3 is TGCAGCGCCCACCGTGGGCGCGAGCAGTACTTC. The encoded protein is CSAHRGREQYF.

This clonotype was detected once. This chain joins TRBV4-1 and TRBJ1-1; possible D gene TRBD1, 5 bases. V was cut by 4 bases and J by 8 bases, with 14 bases left in between. The germline CDR1 and CDR2 sequences are MGHRA and YSYEKL. This CDR3 has 13 residues. CDR3 bases: TGCGCCAGCAGCCGCGTCCGGGGGTGGGAAGCTTTCTTT. Its protein is CASSRVRGWEAFF.

The chain carries TRBV5-1 and TRBJ2-3; D possibly corresponds to TRBD2 (6 bases). Trimming pared 4 bases from V and 6 bases from J, leaving 15 bases between. The CDR3 consists of 14 residues. Germline V gene lookup returns CDR1 SGHRS and CDR2 YFSETQ. In nucleotides, the CDR3 is TGCGCCAGCAGCGGAGGGTACTTGGGGGATACGCAGTATTTT. Translated: CASSGGYLGDTQYF.

V gene TRBV4-1 combines with J gene TRBJ2-2; 10 bases map to TRBD1. V trimming: 3 bases; J trimming: 8 bases; junction bases outside the gene matches: 9. The CDR3 loop spans 16 amino acids. CDR1 and CDR2 (germline): MGHRA, YSYEKL. CDR3 residues: CASSQIPDRGKGELFF. Written as DNA, the CDR3 is TGCGCCAGCAGCCAGATACCGGACAGGGGGAAGGGGGAGCTGTTTTTT.

This clonotype was counted once. The chain links TRBV24-1 to TRBJ2-3, with D possibly TRBD2 on 5 matching bases. CDR3 length: 14 residues. Germline CDR1 and CDR2: KGHDR and SFDVKD. Trimming pared 6 bases from V and 4 bases from J, leaving 13 bases between. For the CDR3, the DNA is TGTGCCACCAGTCCCGGATTCGGGGCAGATACGCAGTATTTT. This sequence encodes CATSPGFGADTQYF.

The chain employs TRBV18 and TRBJ2-2; no definite D call. This CDR3 is 15 amino acids long. Germline lookup yields CDR1 KGHSH and CDR2 LQKENI. The V end was cut by 3 bases, the J end by 4 bases, with 12 bases between. CDR3 coding DNA: TGTGCCAGCTCACCTCTTTCGGCTAGCACCGGGGAGCTGTTTTTT. It translates to CASSPLSASTGELFF.

This clonotype was recorded once. The gene calls are TRBV20-1 and TRBJ2-5, with 8 bases that match TRBD2. The germline V gene has CDR1 DFQATT and CDR2 SNEGSKA (reference sequence). This CDR3 has 13 amino acids. Losses at the gene ends were 3 bases for V and 3 bases for J; bases not matched to a gene: 3. In DNA, the CDR3 is TGCAGTGCTAGGCGGGGGGCCAAAGAGACCCAGTACTTC. Amino acid sequence: CSARRGAKETQYF.

V usage is TRBV4-3 and J usage is TRBJ1-6, with 8 bases identical to TRBD1. The CDR3 spans 14 residues. CDR1 and CDR2 (germline): LGHNA, YSLEER. After removal of 4 bases from V and 8 bases from J, the junction contained 4 bases not matched to a gene. CDR3 in DNA: TGCGCCAGCAGCCCCGGACAGGGCTATTCACCCCTCCACTTT. Translation: CASSPGQGYSPLHF.